A few counts support the clone carrying this T cell receptor (beta chain). Antigen specificity is unknown. V was pared by 6 bases and J by 5 bases, with 16 bases between. The CDR3 extends over 14 amino acids. Germline CDR1 and CDR2: DFQATT and SNEGSKA (reference sequence). The sample originates from a study of T-cell memory formation after mild COVID-19. The wider study: TCR clusters were mostly confined to one donor each.

General study points: Detection of some responders pre-infection suggested pre-existing cross-reactive memory T cells participated.

TCRdb independently ran MiXCR on the 5' RACE reads; one entry per CDR3 protein. Among a few hundred thousand distinct CDR3 sequences listed, around 19% were seen once. This rearrangement joins TRBV20-1 to TRBJ1-4, with a possible D match to TRBD1 (5 bases). The sequence was obtained from a man between 18 and 35 years old who had mild COVID-19 (a few samples of this study predate the infection). Cell type and time point are not known. The specimen was PBMCs or a T cell subset sorted from them (not recorded which). DNA for the CDR3: TGCAGTGCACGACTGACAGAGGCCAATGAAAAACTGTTTTTT. Protein: CSARLTEANEKLFF.